A selection of T cell receptor beta chains follows, all from one sample in a study of blood T cell repertoires in COVID-19. The method was immunoSEQ multiplex PCR; TCRdb's version includes in-frame clones alone and lacks a portion of them. This table holds about 270,000 clones, 85% to 90% found once. Sequencing used peripheral blood. Source of these receptors: a woman aged 30 to 39 with COVID-19, enrolled during active disease. Each CDR3 is given with its conserved first and last residue. A D gene is named only where the DNA matches it firmly. Some rows mark clone size as missing; the rest say once, few, many or name a class of expanded clone.

V: TRBV6-6
J: TRBJ2-3
D: TRBD1
size: NA
DNA: TGTGCCAGCAGTGCCTCGGGACAGGGCATGGGTACGCAGTATTTT
CDR3: CASSASGQGMGTQYF

V: TRBV3-1/TRBV3-2
J: TRBJ2-7
D: TRBD2
size: NA
DNA: TGTGCCAGCAGCCCAGAAGGACTAGCGGCCTACGAGCAGTACTTC
CDR3: CASSPEGLAAYEQYF

V: TRBV30
J: TRBJ1-4
D: NA
size: NA
DNA: TGTGCCTGGAGCTGGTCAAGACAGTCAGAGGAAAAACTGTTTTTT
CDR3: CAWSWSRQSEEKLFF

V: TRBV7-9
J: TRBJ2-3
D: NA
size: NA
DNA: TGTGCCAGCAGCTTTGAAGGGGGTACGCAGTATTTT
CDR3: CASSFEGGTQYF

V: TRBV5-4
J: TRBJ1-6
D: TRBD1
size: NA
DNA: TGTGCCAGCAGCCCCGGGACAGGGGGAAGCTCACCCCTCCACTTT
CDR3: CASSPGTGGSSPLHF

V: TRBV29-1
J: TRBJ2-5
D: NA
size: NA
DNA: TGCAGCGCCCTATTCCCAGAGACCCAGTACTTC
CDR3: CSALFPETQYF

V: TRBV21-1
J: TRBJ1-1
D: NA
size: NA
DNA: TGTGCCAGCAGCAAAGTAGAAGCTTTCTTT
CDR3: CASSKVEAFF

V: TRBV27
J: TRBJ1-2
D: NA
size: NA
DNA: TGTGCCAGCAGTAAACAGGGTAGTTCTAGTGGCTACACCTTC
CDR3: CASSKQGSSSGYTF

V: TRBV19
J: TRBJ2-2
D: TRBD1
size: once
DNA: TGTGCCAGTAGTATTAATCAGGGGGCCGGGGAGCTGTTTTTT
CDR3: CASSINQGAGELFF

V: TRBV19
J: TRBJ2-3
D: TRBD1
size: NA
DNA: TGTGCCAGTAGTACCGGACAGGGCACAGATACGCAGTATTTT
CDR3: CASSTGQGTDTQYF

V: TRBV11-1
J: TRBJ1-4
D: NA
size: NA
DNA: TGTGCCAGCAGCGGAGTGGTCGGTTCGGATGAAAAACTGTTTTTT
CDR3: CASSGVVGSDEKLFF

V: TRBV9
J: TRBJ2-1
D: TRBD1
size: NA
DNA: TGTGCCAGCAGCATCTTGGACAGGGTCGGTGAGCAGTTCTTC
CDR3: CASSILDRVGEQFF

V: TRBV5-1
J: TRBJ2-7
D: NA
size: once
DNA: TGCGCCAGCAGCTTGGCCAAAAGTGCTGTGCAGGATGAGCAGTACTTC
CDR3: CASSLAKSAVQDEQYF

V: TRBV12-5
J: TRBJ1-2
D: NA
size: few
DNA: TGTGCTAGTGGTTTGGTACTGGGGTCCACCGGGGGCTATGGCTACACCTTC
CDR3: CASGLVLGSTGGYGYTF

V: TRBV3-1/TRBV3-2
J: TRBJ2-2
D: NA
size: NA
DNA: TGTGCCAGCAGCGCCAGGGTTGGGGAGCTGTTTTTT
CDR3: CASSARVGELFF

V: TRBV28
J: TRBJ2-7
D: TRBD1
size: NA
DNA: TGTGCCAGCAGGACTACAGGGGGCTTCAACGAGCAGTACTTC
CDR3: CASRTTGGFNEQYF

V: TRBV5-4
J: TRBJ2-1
D: NA
size: NA
DNA: TGTGCCAGCAGCGCCAATGACTACGACAATGAGCAGTTCTTC
CDR3: CASSANDYDNEQFF

V: TRBV5-4
J: TRBJ2-1
D: TRBD2
size: NA
DNA: TGTGCCAGCAGCCTTGGACTAGCTGGTGAGCAGTTCTTC
CDR3: CASSLGLAGEQFF